Presented here are 11 T cell receptor beta chains from one specimen sequenced in a study of shared clonotypes between healthy human individuals (TCRdb year 2020). Library generation was performed with the immunoSEQ multiplex PCR assay. The source is immuneACCESS, and TCRdb retained only in-frame sequences with V and J called. Part of the clones is not carried over; for the studies checked, unresolved V genes explain less than half of this, and the remainder is unexplained. Here the sample has approximately 110,000 clones; approximately 65% occur a single time. Almost 25% of the sample comes from the top ten. Sequenced sample: memory CD8+ T cells sorted from blood. In the paper's terms, the cell subset or site label means: CD45RO+ cells pooled with CCR7-negative TemRA cells. These receptor sequences come from a woman under 40 in good health.

The V call is TRBV5-6, the J call TRBJ2-1; TRBD2 matches at 8 bases. CDR1 is SGHDT, CDR2 YYEEEE, per germline. The CDR3 spans 16 residues. V gave up 0 bases and J gave up 4 bases; unmatched junction bases: 6. CDR3 DNA sequence: TGTGCCAGCAGCTTGGCGGGGACTAGTCAATACAATGAGCAGTTCTTC. It encodes CASSLAGTSQYNEQFF.

J is TRBJ2-2 and V is TRBV29-1; D is tentatively TRBD1 or TRBD2 (6 bases each). This CDR3 region has 15 residues. V lost 6 bases, J lost 6 bases, and 20 bases lay in between. Germline V lookup: CDR1 SQVTM, CDR2 ANQGSEA. CDR3 residues: CSVLRPTGRSGELFF. CDR3 nucleotides: TGCAGCGTCCTAAGGCCCACAGGGAGGTCCGGGGAGCTGTTTTTT.

In its sample, this clone was seen a few times. The rearrangement uses TRBV29-1 and TRBJ2-1; D assignment may be TRBD1 or TRBD2 (5 bases each). The length of the CDR3 is 16 residues. Germline-derived CDR1 and CDR2 are SQVTM and ANQGSEA. Trimming cost V 4 bases and J 6 bases, with 22 bases left between them. CDR3 sequence reads: CSVAWFGVMRGNEQFF. CDR3 bases: TGCAGCGTTGCCTGGTTTGGGGTCATGAGGGGCAATGAGCAGTTCTTC.

The gene calls are TRBV5-6 and TRBJ1-4; D is uncertain. V lost 0 bases to trimming and J lost 0 bases, with 9 bases between them. This CDR3 is 16 amino acids long. CDR1 and CDR2 (germline): SGHDT, YYEEEE. CDR3 bases: TGTGCCAGCAGCTTGGCCGGGTCACCAACTAATGAAAAACTGTTTTTT. It encodes CASSLAGSPTNEKLFF.

The chain joins TRBV2 to TRBJ2-1; D is perhaps TRBD2 (6 bases). Trimming left V 6 bases short and J 10 bases short, with 19 bases between. In germline, CDR1 is SNHLY, CDR2 FYNNEI. CDR3 length: 14 residues. CDR3 nucleotide sequence: TGTGCCAGCAGGGGCCCGGGAAGGGAGGAAGAGCAGTTCTTC. It is translated as CASRGPGREEEQFF.

This sequence joins TRBV18 and TRBJ1-3; no definite D call. Germline V gene data show CDR1 as KGHSH and CDR2 as LQKENI. CDR3 length: 15 residues. V gave up 3 bases and J gave up 0 bases, with 9 bases separating them. CDR3 in DNA: TGTGCCAGCTCACCCCTTCACCACTCTGGAAACACCATATATTTT. Amino acid sequence: CASSPLHHSGNTIYF.

This clone appeared many times. The CDR3 bases are TGTGCCAGCAGTGAATCTCTACGGGACAGCTCTGGAAACACCATATATTTT. This translates into CASSESLRDSSGNTIYF. The rearrangement uses TRBV2 and TRBJ1-3, with 7 positions matching TRBD1. The germline V gene encodes CDR1 SNHLY and CDR2 FYNNEI. CDR3 length: 17 residues. The ends lost 2 bases at V and 0 bases at J; junction bases unmatched: 7. Combining the CDR3 with reference TRBV2 and TRBJ1-3 gives the whole variable domain EPEVTQTPSHQVTQMGQEVILRCVPISNHLYFYWYRQILGQKVEFLVSFYNNEISEKSEIFDDQFSVERPDGSNFTLKIRSTKLEDSAMYFCASSESLRDSSGNTIYFGEGSWLTVV.

This clone was seen just once. This chain links TRBV13 with TRBJ2-7; TRBD1 aligns across 8 bases. Looked up from germline, CDR1 is PRHDT and CDR2 is FYEKMQ (reference sequence). The CDR3 spans 14 residues. Germline trimming cut 4 bases from V and 1 base from J; bases unmatched to any gene: 3. The CDR3 is CASSSRTGSYEQYF. CDR3 bases: TGTGCCAGCAGCTCACGGACAGGGTCCTACGAGCAGTACTTC.

This clone has more than one count but fewer than ten. The gene calls are TRBV6-5 and TRBJ2-7; no firm D call. Deletions cut 0 bases from V and 2 bases from J, with 11 bases between. The CDR3 runs 15 residues. Germline V gene data show CDR1 as MNHEY and CDR2 as SVGAGI. CDR3 loop: CASSYSRDPPYEQYF. The CDR3 nucleotides read TGTGCCAGCAGTTACTCCCGTGATCCCCCCTACGAGCAGTACTTC.

The chain couples TRBV18 to TRBJ2-1, with 9 positions matching TRBD2. After removal of 2 bases from V and 8 bases from J, the junction contained 7 bases not matched to a gene. The CDR3 length is 15 residues. Per germline, CDR1 KGHSH and CDR2 LQKENI. The CDR3 is CASSPILAGYDEQFF. CDR3 sequence (DNA): TGTGCCAGCTCACCAATCCTAGCGGGATACGATGAGCAGTTCTTC.

The V call is TRBV28, the J call TRBJ2-2, with TRBD1 identical over 8 bases. The length of the CDR3 is 15 residues. Germline V gives CDR1 MDHEN, CDR2 SYDVKM. V trimming: 3 bases; J trimming: 3 bases; junction bases outside the gene matches: 3. The CDR3 is CASSFAGQDTGELFF. In DNA, the CDR3 is TGTGCCAGCAGTTTTGCGGGACAGGACACCGGGGAGCTGTTTTTT.